Included here is one T cell receptor (beta chain) sequence, with context. Its target is not known. V shed 0 bases and J shed 0 bases, with 16 bases lying between them. The germline V gene encodes CDR1 SGHRS and CDR2 YFSETQ. The CDR3 length is 17 residues. Primed by a sample-barcoded 5' primer and a J-beta primer mix, a second PCR proceeded for about 7 to 11 cycles. TCRdb re-analysed the 5' RACE reads in MiXCR, keeping a single row per CDR3 protein. The table records around 1,800,000 distinct CDR3 sequences, about two fifths of them present only once. The data originate from a study of blood T cells in healthy people across ages. The study, taken as a whole, reports: Older individuals had lower TCR beta diversity per million T cells (the decline was roughly linear).

V gene TRBV5-1 combines with J gene TRBJ2-7; no clear D. Input material: blood. This sequence originates from a human donor in good health. For the CDR3, the DNA is TGCGCCAGCAGCTTGGCCAGGCGGCCGAGTAGCTCCTACGAGCAGTACTTC. Translating it yields CASSLARRPSSSYEQYF.